This T cell receptor (beta chain) was sequenced in a study of TIL therapy for anti-PD-1-resistant metastatic lung cancer (dated by TCRdb to the early 2020s). In terms of the full investigation: Tumors were harvested prior to any PD-1/PD-L1 blockade, after which nivolumab was administered to patients, and lymphodepletion, expanded TIL infusion and IL-2 were given to patients who progressed. Enrolled patients had a median age of roughly 50 years (range about 35-85) and a median tumor PD-L1 proportion score of around 5.9%. Most of the cohort had lung adenocarcinoma, including a handful of EGFR-mutant tumors and two ALK-rearranged tumors, and half of the patients were either current or former smokers. Across the cohort, whole-exome sequencing showed a median non-synonymous tumor mutation burden of approximately 1.5 mutations per megabase. T cell receptor beta sequencing of tumor and peripheral blood served to follow clonotypes across the tumor, the expanded TIL product, and serial blood samples.

Explained via the paper, the time point label denotes: pre-treatment sample, taken before nivolumab and TIL therapy. Between October 2017 and early 2020, a dual-center phase I trial enrolled adults who had stage 4 NSCLC. The samples were drawn from an open-label, single-arm phase I trial testing tumor-infiltrating lymphocyte therapy combined with nivolumab in advanced non-small cell lung cancer. Blood mononuclear cells from EDTA tubes were separated on a Ficoll gradient and snap-frozen as pellets, and DNA was extracted from the cells using a Qiagen mini-prep kit. A remark on this clone: Its antigen remains undetermined. No base qualities exist here, and no much larger clone lies one base off it.

V and J are truncated by 1 base and 4 bases respectively, leaving an intervening sequence of 9 bases. CDR1 and CDR2 were assigned from the germline V gene as SGHRS and YFSETQ. Including cysteine and phenylalanine, the CDR3 has 13 amino acids. Here the CDR3 DNA is all that survives: 39 bases in frame from base 1. TCR beta CDR3 regions were amplified from genomic DNA with the immunoSEQ v3 hsTCRB kit using bias-controlled multiplex PCR. TCR libraries were sequenced on an Illumina NextSeq 500 to approximately 2 million read pairs for survey level or 5-6 million for deep level. The study's own analysis went as follows. V, D and J genes were assigned, non-productive sequences were removed, and clonality was reported by immunoSEQ Analyzer software. Repertoires were compared using productive Simpson clonality and Morisita overlap index of productive TRB rearrangements between infused TIL and blood. Absolute clonotype counts in blood were estimated as lymphocyte count times CD3+ fraction times the clone's productive frequency. The source is immuneACCESS, and TCRdb retained only in-frame sequences with V and J called. Part of the clones is not carried over; for the studies checked, unresolved V genes explain less than half of this, and the remainder is unexplained. V, J and clone size are those of that table, while D and trimming were read from the DNA. The sample has about 21,000 clones on record, about two thirds of them singletons. The ten largest clonotypes hold under 2% of the sample.

Points the paper makes about the study in general: The study protocol defined all tumor marker inferences as exploratory. The cohort was highly selected, including more treatment-naive, never-smoker and oncogene-addicted patients than is typical, which limits generalizability. The baseline peripheral repertoire was partially replaced by infused TIL clonotypes, which then decayed over months, and persistence showed no apparent association with response.

The source is a person aged 25-85 years with non-small cell lung cancer. This chain joins TRBV5-1 to TRBJ2-7, with the D segment identity uncertain. The sample consisted of blood, taken at baseline. The DNA reads as follows: TGCGCCAGCAGCTTGTCGAGTATTTACGAGCAGTACTTC. This codes for CASSLSSIYEQYF. Outside the CDR3, residues come from the reference TRBV5-1 and TRBJ2-7 proteins, so the full variable domain is: KAGVTQTPRYLIKTRGQQVTLSCSPISGHRSVSWYQQTPGQGLQFLFEYFSETQRNKGNFPGRFSGRQFSNSRSEMNVSTLELGDSALYLCASSLSSIYEQYFGPGTRLTVT.